This T cell receptor beta chain was identified in a study of blood T cells in healthy people across ages. Points from the study as a whole: Long-lived donors carried more naive CD4+ cells and greater diversity than aged donors.

The V and J ends lost 0 bases and 8 bases respectively, with 11 bases between them. The CDR3 is 14 amino acids. Germline assignment: CDR1 SGHVS and CDR2 FNYEAQ. Through a sample-barcoded 5' primer and a J-beta primer mix, a second PCR was run for roughly 6 to 11 cycles. TCRdb used MiXCR to reprocess the 5' RACE reads, holding one entry per CDR3 protein. The data show 600,000 to 1,000,000 distinct CDR3 sequences, roughly 50% seen once. Details on this clonotype: Its specificity is not known.

Sequencing used blood. The TCR sequence derives from a man aged 25-45 years in good health. The V gene is TRBV7-6, the J gene TRBJ2-1; D may be TRBD1 or TRBD2 (5 bases each). The chain's CDR3 is CASSLARGHDEQFF. The CDR3 DNA is TGTGCCAGCAGCTTAGCGAGGGGTCACGATGAGCAGTTCTTC.